These 16 T cell receptor beta chains came from one sample sequenced in a study of response to subunit inactivated influenza vaccine. TCRdb reanalysed the RT-PCR reads using MiXCR and keeps one entry per CDR3 protein. The table includes approximately 530,000 distinct CDR3 sequences, approximately 7.6% detected once. This specimen consisted of PBMCs from blood, obtained around 25 months after vaccination. Source of these receptors: a man between 50 and 69 years old who received an inactivated influenza vaccine.

This clonotype was observed many times. This chain joins TRBV7-9 and TRBJ2-1, with 9 bases identical to TRBD1. V lost 3 bases and J lost 7; bases outside the gene matches: 4. Germline CDR1 is SEHNR and CDR2 is FQNEAQ (reference sequence). The CDR3 spans 14 residues. CDR3 sequence (DNA): TGTGCCAGCAGCTTGGGGACAGGGATAAATGAGCAGTTCTTC. It specifies CASSLGTGINEQFF.

This rearrangement joins TRBV4-2 to TRBJ2-1, with TRBD2 identical over 7 bases. Losses at the gene ends were 2 bases for V and 6 bases for J; bases not matched to a gene: 4. The CDR3 length is 14 residues. Germline V gene sequence: CDR1 LGHNA, CDR2 YNFKEQ. The DNA of the CDR3 is TGTGCCAGCAGCCAAAGCGGGATAACCAATGAGCAGTTCTTC. Translation: CASSQSGITNEQFF.

This clonotype was detected many times. Just one base apart from a much larger clone, this may be a read error. The chain is built from TRBV13 and TRBJ1-1; D unclear. The CDR3 runs 13 residues. The V end was cut by 0 bases, the J end by 1 base, with 3 bases between. Germline V gives CDR1 PRHDT, CDR2 FYEKMQ (reference sequence). CDR3: CASSLGWNTEAFF. CDR3 in DNA: TGTGCCAGCAGCTTAGGGTGGAACACTGAAGCTTTCTTT. Using reference TRBV13 and TRBJ1-1 for the parts outside the CDR3, the full variable domain is AAGVIQSPRHLIKEKRETATLKCYPIPRHDTVYWYQQGPGQDPQFLISFYEKMQSDKGSIPDRFSAQQFSDYHSELNMSSLELGDSALYFCASSLGWNTEAFFGQGTRLTVV.

The chain has TRBV19 and TRBJ1-6, with a weak D call TRBD1 (5 bases). The V end lost 4 bases, the J end lost 9 bases, and 16 bases lay between the germline ends. The CDR3 is 15 amino acids. The V gene's germline CDR1 is LNHDA and CDR2 SQIVND (reference sequence). As DNA, the CDR3 is TGTGCCAGTAGTAAGGAGACCGGCGGGGGTTCACCCCTCCACTTT. Amino acids: CASSKETGGGSPLHF.

This clonotype was seen repeatedly, ten times or more. The chain is built from TRBV29-1 and TRBJ2-1, with 12 nucleotides matching TRBD2. In germline, CDR1 is SQVTM, CDR2 ANQGSEA. The V gene end was trimmed by 5 bases and the J gene end by 8 bases; junction bases not matched to a gene: 4. The CDR3 has 13 amino acids. CDR3 amino acids: CSVWLAGGHEQFF. The CDR3 region has the DNA TGCAGCGTTTGGCTAGCGGGAGGGCATGAGCAGTTCTTC.

V gene TRBV7-9 combines with J gene TRBJ2-1; 9 bases agree with TRBD1. Germline V lookup: CDR1 SEHNR, CDR2 FQNEAQ (reference sequence). The CDR3 extends over 16 amino acids. V gave up 6 bases and J gave up 1 base; unmatched junction bases: 7. The CDR3 nucleotides are TGTGCCAGCAGAAATGACAGGGGGTCTTCCTACAATGAGCAGTTCTTC. This translates into CASRNDRGSSYNEQFF.

This clonotype was seen more than once but under ten times. This may be a read error, as it is one base from a much larger clone. This chain links TRBV12-3 or TRBV12-4 with TRBJ2-7; D is possibly TRBD2 (5 bases). There are 12 residues in the CDR3. The CDR3 DNA reads as TGTGCCAGCACTTTAGCGTCCGACGAGCAGTACTTC. This gives the protein CASTLASDEQYF.

The V gene is TRBV3-1, the J gene TRBJ2-5; 9 bases map to TRBD2. The CDR3 sequence is 16 residues long. Per germline, CDR1 LGHDT and CDR2 YNNKEL (reference sequence). The ends lost 4 bases at V and 0 bases at J; junction bases unmatched: 6. In DNA form, the CDR3 reads TGTGCCAGCAGCCTAGCGGGGGTCCTAAACCAAGAGACCCAGTACTTC. It yields the protein CASSLAGVLNQETQYF.

The sample holds a few counts of this clonotype. This chain uses TRBV6-2 or TRBV6-3 with TRBJ2-7; 7 bases agree with TRBD1. Germline V gene lookup returns CDR1 MNHEY and CDR2 SVGEGT. The J segment lost 6 bases and the V segment lost 7 bases, leaving 9 bases of the junction unmatched. The CDR3 has 13 residues. The CDR3 bases are TGTGCCAGCACCCTTACAGGGGTCACCGAGCAGTACTTC. Translating it yields CASTLTGVTEQYF.

This clonotype occurred many times. In DNA, the CDR3 is TGTGCCAGCAGTTTAAACCCACGTTTCGATACGCAGTATTTT. It codes for CASSLNPRFDTQYF. The rearrangement joins TRBV27 to TRBJ2-3; D is uncertain. This CDR3 is built from 14 residues. The ends were cut back, 2 bases at V and 6 bases at J, with 12 bases in the middle. CDR1 is MNHEY and CDR2 is SMNVEV in the germline V gene (reference sequence).

The chain couples TRBV11-1 to TRBJ1-2; 7 nucleotides line up with TRBD1. The germline V gene encodes CDR1 SGHAT and CDR2 FQDESV (reference sequence). J was trimmed by 4 bases and V by 6 bases; bases with no gene match: 23. This CDR3 has 19 amino acids. CDR3 amino acids: CASSSTTQGRILDSYGYTF. DNA of the CDR3: TGTGCCAGCAGTTCAACAACACAGGGGAGGATCCTTGATTCCTATGGCTACACCTTC.

This clonotype was picked up many times. The chain employs TRBV4-2 and TRBJ2-1; D may be TRBD1 (6 bases). Trimming pared 1 base from V and 6 bases from J, leaving 13 bases between. The CDR3 has 15 residues. Germline values: CDR1 LGHNA, CDR2 YNFKEQ. The CDR3 loop reads CASSQAGARRNEQFF. DNA of the CDR3: TGTGCCAGCAGCCAAGCAGGGGCACGGCGCAATGAGCAGTTCTTC.

This clonotype has a count of ten or more. J is TRBJ2-5 and V is TRBV5-1; TRBD1 is a possible D gene (6 bases). The germline CDR1 and CDR2 sequences are SGHRS and YFSETQ. V was cut by 5 bases and J by 1 base, with 9 bases left in between. This CDR3 is built from 13 residues. The CDR3 here is CASRQGLQETQYF. The CDR3 DNA reads as TGCGCCAGCAGACAGGGCCTCCAAGAGACCCAGTACTTC.

This clonotype was seen a few times. V and J are TRBV5-6 and TRBJ2-2, with 8 bases matching TRBD1. CDR1 and CDR2 (germline): SGHDT, YYEEEE. J gave up 4 bases and V 0 bases, and 5 bases lay outside the gene matches. The CDR3 sequence is 16 residues long. The CDR3 spells CASSLVDRAFTGELFF. The DNA of the CDR3 is TGTGCCAGCAGCTTGGTGGACAGGGCATTCACCGGGGAGCTGTTTTTT.

This clonotype was observed a handful of times. The rearrangement joins TRBV4-2 to TRBJ2-3; 8 bases agree with TRBD1. Germline CDR1 reads LGHNA; CDR2 reads YNFKEQ. The CDR3 runs 15 residues. V dropped 1 base and J dropped 4; count of bases not matched to a gene: 4. In nucleotides, the CDR3 is TGTGCCAGCAGCCAAGGGTCCAGGGGGCCAGATACGCAGTATTTT. Protein: CASSQGSRGPDTQYF.

This clonotype was counted a few times. The chain joins TRBV20-1 to TRBJ2-1, with 14 bases that match TRBD2. This CDR3 spans 15 amino acids. The trim removed 6 bases at V and 7 bases at J, leaving 8 bases unmatched. Germline V CDR1 and CDR2: DFQATT, SNEGSKA (reference sequence). The CDR3 reads CSAHTGTSGRNEQFF. DNA for the CDR3: TGCAGTGCCCATACCGGGACTAGCGGGAGAAATGAGCAGTTCTTC.